Below are 16 T cell receptor beta chains sequenced from a single sample in a study of T cell responses to AZD1222 COVID-19 vaccine. The protocol was immunoSEQ multiplex PCR, while the TCRdb copy is restricted to in-frame clones and leaves out a portion. The data contain more than 95,000 clones, around 88% of them seen just once; the ten biggest clones take up 11%. The starting material was peripheral blood, obtained on day 0 of MenACWY control vaccination. The source of these receptors is an adult in good health.

This chain links TRBV6-5 with TRBJ1-4; no clear D. Trimming took 6 bases from V and 8 from J, leaving 16 bases between them. The CDR3 covers 14 residues. In germline, CDR1 is MNHEY, CDR2 SVGAGI. Written as DNA, the CDR3 is TGTGCCAGCAGCCGTCCCGACCCGGGGGAAAAACTGTTTTTT. Its protein is CASSRPDPGEKLFF.

The CDR3 is CASSLEEVNTEAFF. In nucleotides, the CDR3 is TGTGCCAGCAGCTTGGAAGAGGTGAACACTGAAGCTTTCTTT. The V gene is TRBV5-4, the J gene TRBJ1-1, with D uncertain. The germline gives CDR1 SGHNT, CDR2 YYREEE (reference sequence). The CDR3 contains 14 residues. The V end was cut by 0 bases, the J end by 0 bases, with 6 bases between.

The V call is TRBV9, the J call TRBJ2-7; 10 bases are a match to TRBD2. Germline values: CDR1 SGDLS, CDR2 YYNGEE. The CDR3 covers 19 residues. The J segment lost 0 bases and the V segment lost 0 bases, leaving 12 bases of the junction unmatched. This CDR3 is CASSVVSSGRAVSSYEQYF. The CDR3 coding sequence is TGTGCCAGCAGCGTAGTGTCCAGCGGGAGGGCCGTCAGCTCCTACGAGCAGTACTTC.

The chain couples TRBV18 to TRBJ2-2; D perhaps matches TRBD2 (6 bases). The CDR3 sequence is 17 residues long. Trimming took 5 bases from V and 0 from J, leaving 16 bases between them. Germline loops: CDR1 KGHSH, CDR2 LQKENI. The CDR3 bases are TGTGCCAGCTCAGCCTACCGGGTAGCGGCGAACACCGGGGAGCTGTTTTTT. Translation gives CASSAYRVAANTGELFF.

The chain recombines TRBV4-1 with TRBJ2-5; 10 bases agree with TRBD2. V lost 1 base, J lost 5 bases, and 7 bases stayed unmatched. The CDR3 consists of 16 residues. Germline V gives CDR1 MGHRA, CDR2 YSYEKL. The CDR3: CASSQVIAGGGETQYF. For the CDR3, the DNA is TGCGCCAGCAGCCAAGTCATAGCGGGAGGAGGGGAGACCCAGTACTTC.

The genes are TRBV3-1 (or the pseudogene TRBV3-2) and TRBJ2-2; no clear D. Trimming pared 0 bases from V and 0 bases from J, leaving 2 bases between. Germline assignment: CDR1 LGHDT and CDR2 YNNKEL (reference sequence). The CDR3 runs to 14 residues. The CDR3 is CASSQEANTGELFF. The CDR3 region has the DNA TGTGCCAGCAGCCAAGAAGCGAACACCGGGGAGCTGTTTTTT.

The chain links TRBV4-3 to TRBJ1-4; TRBD1 matches at 7 bases. Germline V gives CDR1 LGHNA, CDR2 YSLEER. The J segment lost 5 bases and the V segment lost 1 base, leaving 10 bases of the junction unmatched. The CDR3 spans 17 residues. Here the CDR3 reads CASSQGAGGQINEKLFF. DNA of the CDR3: TGCGCCAGCAGCCAAGGAGCGGGGGGACAGATAAATGAAAAACTGTTTTTT.

This clone was seen just once. The CDR3 bases are TGTGCCTACTGGGACAGGGGATACACTGAAGCTTTCTTT. Protein product: CAYWDRGYTEAFF. The chain has TRBV30 and TRBJ1-1, with TRBD1 identical over 10 bases. The CDR3 contains 13 residues. CDR1 is GTSNPN and CDR2 is SVGIG in the germline V gene (reference sequence). The trim removed 7 bases at V and 3 bases at J, leaving 5 bases unmatched.

The rearrangement joins TRBV27 to TRBJ1-6, with a possible D match to TRBD1 (6 bases). This CDR3 is built from 16 residues. Germline CDR1 is MNHEY and CDR2 is SMNVEV (reference sequence). V was shortened by 7 bases and J by 7 bases, with 20 bases between the two germline ends. The CDR3 sequence is CASTLGGGRWNSPLHF. The CDR3 coding sequence is TGTGCCAGCACCTTGGGGGGGGGCCGGTGGAATTCACCCCTCCACTTT.

Written as DNA, the CDR3 is TGTGCCAGCAGCTTAGTAGGGGCAGGGAACACTGAAGCTTTCTTT. Its translation: CASSLVGAGNTEAFF. The rearrangement joins TRBV11-3 to TRBJ1-1; maybe TRBD1 (5 bases). CDR3 length equals 15 residues. Trimming took 1 base from V and 1 from J, leaving 10 bases between them. Germline values: CDR1 SGHNT, CDR2 YENEEA.

This clone has just a few counts. The chain uses TRBV10-1 and TRBJ2-1; D is undetermined. Germline V gives CDR1 WNHNN, CDR2 SYGVQD (reference sequence). With 2 bases removed from V and 0 bases from J, the gap between germline ends came to 8 bases. CDR3 length: 15 residues. CDR3 loop: CASSEGQRSYNEQFF. The CDR3 DNA reads TGCGCCAGCAGTGAGGGCCAGCGCTCCTACAATGAGCAGTTCTTC.

This clone came up a few times. This rearrangement joins TRBV2 to TRBJ2-5; 13 bases fit TRBD2. The CDR3 consists of 16 residues. V lost 6 bases, J lost 4 bases, and 8 bases stayed unmatched. Germline V gene lookup returns CDR1 SNHLY and CDR2 FYNNEI. CDR3 loop: CASRLGLAGARETQYF. CDR3 nucleotides: TGTGCCAGCAGGCTCGGACTAGCGGGAGCGAGAGAGACCCAGTACTTC.

The genes are TRBV6-2 or TRBV6-3 and TRBJ2-7; D gene unclear. The CDR3 spans 15 residues. The V end lost 4 bases, the J end lost 2 bases, and 15 bases lay between the germline ends. Germline CDR1 and CDR2: MNHEY and SVGEGT. For the CDR3, the DNA is TGTGCCAGCAGTTCCTCAGGAGACACACCCTACGAGCAGTACTTC. It is translated as CASSSSGDTPYEQYF.

This chain joins TRBV11-3 and TRBJ2-7; TRBD2 matches at 10 bases. The CDR3 spans 16 residues. Per germline, CDR1 SGHNT and CDR2 YENEEA. Germline trimming cut 1 base from V and 3 bases from J; bases unmatched to any gene: 6. For the CDR3, the DNA is TGTGCCAGCAGCTTAGTTTGGTCTAGCGGGAGCTACGAGCAGTACTTC. Translating it yields CASSLVWSSGSYEQYF.

CDR3: CASRTDKNTEAFF. The DNA of the CDR3 is TGTGCCAGCCGAACGGACAAGAACACTGAAGCTTTCTTT. The chain employs TRBV12-3 or TRBV12-4 and TRBJ1-1, with D possibly TRBD1 on 5 matching bases. There are 13 residues in the CDR3. Trimming removed 8 bases from V and 1 base from J, with 11 bases in between.

CDR3 protein: CASSTGPNQPQHF. CDR3 sequence (DNA): TGTGCCAGCAGTACAGGGCCCAATCAGCCCCAGCATTTT. V is TRBV6-5 and J is TRBJ1-5, with D tentatively TRBD1 (6 bases). V lost 5 bases and J lost 3, with 8 bases in between. The length of the CDR3 is 13 residues. Germline V lookup: CDR1 MNHEY, CDR2 SVGAGI.